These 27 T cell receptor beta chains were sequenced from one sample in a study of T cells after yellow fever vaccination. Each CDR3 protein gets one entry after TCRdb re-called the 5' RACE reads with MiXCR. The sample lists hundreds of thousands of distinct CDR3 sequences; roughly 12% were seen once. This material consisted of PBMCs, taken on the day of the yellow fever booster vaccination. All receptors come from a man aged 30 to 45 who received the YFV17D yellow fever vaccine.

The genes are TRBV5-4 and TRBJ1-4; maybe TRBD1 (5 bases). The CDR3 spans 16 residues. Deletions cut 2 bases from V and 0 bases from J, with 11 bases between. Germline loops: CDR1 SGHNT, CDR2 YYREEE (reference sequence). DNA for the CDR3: TGTGCCAGCAGCTTTCTGGGGGATTCAACTAATGAAAAACTGTTTTTT. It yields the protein CASSFLGDSTNEKLFF.

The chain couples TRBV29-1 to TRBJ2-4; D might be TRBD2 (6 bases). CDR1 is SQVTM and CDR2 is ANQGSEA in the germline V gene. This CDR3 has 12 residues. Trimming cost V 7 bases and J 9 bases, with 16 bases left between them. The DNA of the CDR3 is TGCAGCGGGGGGGTCGGAGATGGCATTCAGTACTTC. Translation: CSGGVGDGIQYF.

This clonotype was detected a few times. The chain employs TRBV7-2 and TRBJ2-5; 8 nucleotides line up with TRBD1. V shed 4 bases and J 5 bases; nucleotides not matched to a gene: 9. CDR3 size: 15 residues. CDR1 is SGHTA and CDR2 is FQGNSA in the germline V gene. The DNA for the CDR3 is TGTGCCAGCAGCTCCCACAGGGGGACAAGTGAGACCCAGTACTTC. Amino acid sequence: CASSSHRGTSETQYF.

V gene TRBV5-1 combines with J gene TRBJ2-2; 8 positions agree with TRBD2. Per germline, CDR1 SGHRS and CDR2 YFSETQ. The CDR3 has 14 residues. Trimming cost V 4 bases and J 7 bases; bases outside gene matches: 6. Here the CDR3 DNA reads TGCGCCAGCAGCCCTCTAGCGGGCGTCGGGGAGCTGTTTTTT. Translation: CASSPLAGVGELFF.

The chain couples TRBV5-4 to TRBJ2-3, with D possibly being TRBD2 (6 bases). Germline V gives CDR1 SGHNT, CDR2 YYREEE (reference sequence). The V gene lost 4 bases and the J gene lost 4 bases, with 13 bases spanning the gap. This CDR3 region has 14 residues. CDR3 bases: TGTGCCAGCAGCGCTAGGAGGGGTCCAGATACGCAGTATTTT. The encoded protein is CASSARRGPDTQYF. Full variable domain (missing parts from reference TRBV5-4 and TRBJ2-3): ETGVTQSPTHLIKTRGQQVTLRCSSQSGHNTVSWYQQALGQGPQFIFQYYREEENGRGNFPPRFSGLQFPNYSSELNVNALELDDSALYLCASSARRGPDTQYFGPGTRLTVL.

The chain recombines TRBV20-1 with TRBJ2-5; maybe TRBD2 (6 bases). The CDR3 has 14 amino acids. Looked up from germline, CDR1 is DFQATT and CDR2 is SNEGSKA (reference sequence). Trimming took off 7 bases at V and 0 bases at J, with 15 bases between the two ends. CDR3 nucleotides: TGCAGTGGCGGGGAGATTCGGTACCAAGAGACCCAGTACTTC. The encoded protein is CSGGEIRYQETQYF.

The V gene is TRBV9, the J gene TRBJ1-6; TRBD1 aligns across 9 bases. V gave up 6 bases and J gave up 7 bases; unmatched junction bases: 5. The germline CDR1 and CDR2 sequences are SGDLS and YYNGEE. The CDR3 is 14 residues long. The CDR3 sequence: CASTGQGGNSPLHF. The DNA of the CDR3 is TGTGCCAGCACGGGACAGGGTGGAAATTCACCCCTCCACTTT.

The CDR3: CSALAGGHEQFF. In nucleotides, the CDR3 is TGCAGTGCCCTAGCGGGAGGACATGAGCAGTTCTTC. The J gene is TRBJ2-1, the V gene TRBV20-1, with 11 bases lining up with TRBD2. CDR1 is DFQATT, CDR2 SNEGSKA, per germline (reference sequence). The length of the CDR3 is 12 residues. With 6 bases clipped from V and 8 bases from J, the junction kept 3 bases outside the gene matches.

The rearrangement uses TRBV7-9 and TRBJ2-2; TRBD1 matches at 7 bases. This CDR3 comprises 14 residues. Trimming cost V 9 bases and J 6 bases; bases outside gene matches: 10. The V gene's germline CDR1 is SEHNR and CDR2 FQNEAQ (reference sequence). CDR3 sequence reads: CASPPRGRSGELFF. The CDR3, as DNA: TGTGCCAGTCCCCCGAGGGGGCGCTCCGGGGAGCTGTTTTTT.

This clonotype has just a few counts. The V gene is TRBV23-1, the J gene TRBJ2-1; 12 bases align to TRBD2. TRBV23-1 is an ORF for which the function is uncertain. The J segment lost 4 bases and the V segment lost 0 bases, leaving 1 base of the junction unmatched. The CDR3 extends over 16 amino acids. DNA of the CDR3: TGCGCCAGCAGTCAATCGGGACTAGCGGGTTACAATGAGCAGTTCTTC. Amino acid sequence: CASSQSGLAGYNEQFF.

The DNA of the CDR3 is TGTGCCAGCTCACCGAGGGGGGAAACTGAAGCTTTCTTT. Its protein product is CASSPRGETEAFF. The chain combines TRBV18 with TRBJ1-1; D possibly corresponds to TRBD1 (6 bases). The V end was cut by 3 bases, the J end by 5 bases, with 10 bases between. The CDR3 is made up of 13 amino acids. The germline V gene encodes CDR1 KGHSH and CDR2 LQKENI. Based on the CDR3 plus reference TRBV18 and TRBJ1-1, the full variable domain is NAGVMQNPRHLVRRRGQEARLRCSPMKGHSHVYWYRQLPEEGLKFMVYLQKENIIDESGMPKERFSAEFPKEGPSILRIQQVVRGDSAAYFCASSPRGETEAFFGQGTRLTVV.

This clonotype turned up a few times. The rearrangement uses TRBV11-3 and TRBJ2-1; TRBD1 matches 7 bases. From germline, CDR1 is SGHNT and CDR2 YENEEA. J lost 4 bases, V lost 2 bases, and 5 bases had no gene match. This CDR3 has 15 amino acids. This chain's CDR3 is CASSLSGTAYNEQFF. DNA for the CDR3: TGTGCCAGCAGCTTAAGTGGGACAGCTTACAATGAGCAGTTCTTC. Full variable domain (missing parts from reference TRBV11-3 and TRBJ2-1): EAGVVQSPRYKIIEKKQPVAFWCNPISGHNTLYWYLQNLGQGPELLIRYENEEAVDDSQLPKDRFSAERLKGVDSTLKIQPAELGDSAVYLCASSLSGTAYNEQFFGPGTRLTVL.

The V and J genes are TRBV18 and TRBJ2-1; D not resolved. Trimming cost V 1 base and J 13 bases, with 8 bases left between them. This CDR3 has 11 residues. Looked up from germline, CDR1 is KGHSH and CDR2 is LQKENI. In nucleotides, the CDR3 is TGTGCCAGCTCACCACAGGAGTCTCAGTTCTTC. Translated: CASSPQESQFF.

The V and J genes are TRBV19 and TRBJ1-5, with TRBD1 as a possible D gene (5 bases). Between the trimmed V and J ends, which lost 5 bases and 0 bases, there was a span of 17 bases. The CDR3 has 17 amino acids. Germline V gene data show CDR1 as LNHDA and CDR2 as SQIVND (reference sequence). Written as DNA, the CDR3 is TGTGCCAGTAGTCGGGACGTCCGGGGCAATAGCAATCAGCCCCAGCATTTT. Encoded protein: CASSRDVRGNSNQPQHF.

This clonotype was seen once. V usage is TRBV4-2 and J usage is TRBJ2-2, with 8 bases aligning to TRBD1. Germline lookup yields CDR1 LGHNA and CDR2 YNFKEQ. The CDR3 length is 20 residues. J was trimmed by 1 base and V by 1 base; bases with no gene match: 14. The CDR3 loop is CASSQVAGGVTDKNTGELFF. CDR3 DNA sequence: TGTGCCAGCAGCCAAGTTGCAGGGGGCGTTACAGATAAGAACACCGGGGAGCTGTTTTTT.

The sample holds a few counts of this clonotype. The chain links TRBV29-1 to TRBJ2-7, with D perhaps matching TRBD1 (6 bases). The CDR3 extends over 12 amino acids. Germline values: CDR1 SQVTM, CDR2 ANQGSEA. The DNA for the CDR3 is TGCAGTGGTGCCCGGGACACCTACGAGCAGTACTTC. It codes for CSGARDTYEQYF.

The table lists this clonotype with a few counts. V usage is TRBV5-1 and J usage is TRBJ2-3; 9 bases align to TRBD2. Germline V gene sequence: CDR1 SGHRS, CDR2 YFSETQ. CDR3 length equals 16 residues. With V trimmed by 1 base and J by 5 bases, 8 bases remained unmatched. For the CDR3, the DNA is TGCGCCAGCAGCTTGCCGATAATAGCGGGAGTAGATACGCAGTATTTT. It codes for CASSLPIIAGVDTQYF.

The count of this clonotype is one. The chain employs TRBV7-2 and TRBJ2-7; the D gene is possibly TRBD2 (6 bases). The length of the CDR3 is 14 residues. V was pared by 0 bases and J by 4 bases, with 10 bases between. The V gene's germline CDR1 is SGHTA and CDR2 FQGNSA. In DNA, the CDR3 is TGTGCCAGCAGCTTAGCGGTCGGGGGTTACGAGCAGTACTTC. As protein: CASSLAVGGYEQYF.

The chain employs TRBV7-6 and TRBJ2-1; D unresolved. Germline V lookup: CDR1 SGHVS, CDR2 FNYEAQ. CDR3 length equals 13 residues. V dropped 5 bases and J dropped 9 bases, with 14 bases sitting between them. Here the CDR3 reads CASSLTAVSEQFF. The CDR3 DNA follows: TGTGCCAGCAGCCTCACTGCGGTGAGTGAGCAGTTCTTC. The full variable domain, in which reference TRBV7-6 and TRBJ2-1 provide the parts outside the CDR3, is GAGVSQSPRYKVTKRGQDVALRCDPISGHVSLYWYRQALGQGPEFLTYFNYEAQQDKSGLPNDRFSAERPEGSISTLTIQRTEQRDSAMYRCASSLTAVSEQFFGPGTRLTVL.

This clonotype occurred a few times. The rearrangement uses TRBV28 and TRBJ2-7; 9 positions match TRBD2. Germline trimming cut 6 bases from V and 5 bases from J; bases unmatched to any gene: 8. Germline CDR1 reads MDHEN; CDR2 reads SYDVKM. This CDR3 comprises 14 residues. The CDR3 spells CASSYVAGADEQYF. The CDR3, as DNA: TGTGCCAGCAGCTACGTAGCGGGGGCCGACGAGCAGTACTTC.

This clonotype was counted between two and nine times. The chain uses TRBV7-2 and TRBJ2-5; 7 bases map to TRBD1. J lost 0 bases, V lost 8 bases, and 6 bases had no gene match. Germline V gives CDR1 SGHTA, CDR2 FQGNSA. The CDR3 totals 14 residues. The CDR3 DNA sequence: TGTGCCAGCCGTCGGACAGGCTACCAAGAGACCCAGTACTTC. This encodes CASRRTGYQETQYF. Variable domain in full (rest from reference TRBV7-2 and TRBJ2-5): GAGVSQSPSNKVTEKGKDVELRCDPISGHTALYWYRQSLGQGLEFLIYFQGNSAPDKSGLPSDRFSAERTGGSVSTLTIQRTQQEDSAVYLCASRRTGYQETQYFGPGTRLLVL.

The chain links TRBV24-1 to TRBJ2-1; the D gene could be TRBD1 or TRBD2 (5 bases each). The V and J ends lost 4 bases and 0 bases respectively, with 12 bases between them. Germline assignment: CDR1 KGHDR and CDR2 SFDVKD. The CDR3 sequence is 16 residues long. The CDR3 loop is CATSDGTGSSYNEQFF. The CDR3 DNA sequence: TGTGCCACCAGTGACGGGACGGGAAGCTCCTACAATGAGCAGTTCTTC.

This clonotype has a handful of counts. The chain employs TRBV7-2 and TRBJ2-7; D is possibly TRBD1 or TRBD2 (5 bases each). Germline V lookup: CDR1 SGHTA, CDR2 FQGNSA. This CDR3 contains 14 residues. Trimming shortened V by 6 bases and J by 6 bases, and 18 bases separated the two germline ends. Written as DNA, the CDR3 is TGTGCCAGCAGTCACGGGGACGAGGTGGCCGAGCAGTACTTC. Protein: CASSHGDEVAEQYF.

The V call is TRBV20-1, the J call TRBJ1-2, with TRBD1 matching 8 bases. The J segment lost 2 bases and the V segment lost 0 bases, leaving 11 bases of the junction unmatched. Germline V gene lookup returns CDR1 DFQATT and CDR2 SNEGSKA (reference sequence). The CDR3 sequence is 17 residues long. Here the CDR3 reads CSARDRGQGRGNYGYTF. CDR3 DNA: TGCAGTGCTAGAGATCGAGGACAGGGACGTGGGAACTATGGCTACACCTTC.

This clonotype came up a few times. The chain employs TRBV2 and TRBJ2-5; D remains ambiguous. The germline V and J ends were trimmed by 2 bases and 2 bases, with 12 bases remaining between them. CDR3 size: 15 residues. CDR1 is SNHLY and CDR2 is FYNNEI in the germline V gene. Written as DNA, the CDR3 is TGTGCCAGCAGTGAATGGGTCAGTAGACAAGAGACCCAGTACTTC. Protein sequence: CASSEWVSRQETQYF. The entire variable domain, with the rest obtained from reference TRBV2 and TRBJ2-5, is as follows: EPEVTQTPSHQVTQMGQEVILRCVPISNHLYFYWYRQILGQKVEFLVSFYNNEISEKSEIFDDQFSVERPDGSNFTLKIRSTKLEDSAMYFCASSEWVSRQETQYFGPGTRLLVL.

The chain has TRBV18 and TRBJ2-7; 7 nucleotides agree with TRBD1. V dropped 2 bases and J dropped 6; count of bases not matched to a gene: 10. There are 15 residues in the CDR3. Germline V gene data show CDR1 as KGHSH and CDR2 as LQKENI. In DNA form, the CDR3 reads TGTGCCAGCTCACCAAGACAGGGCACCTCGGCCGAGCAGTACTTC. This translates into CASSPRQGTSAEQYF.

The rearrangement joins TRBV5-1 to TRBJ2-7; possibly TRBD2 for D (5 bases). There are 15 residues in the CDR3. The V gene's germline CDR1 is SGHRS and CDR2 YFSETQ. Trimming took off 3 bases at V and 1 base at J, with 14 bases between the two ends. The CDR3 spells CASSSLRGISYEQYF. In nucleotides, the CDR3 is TGCGCCAGCAGCTCTTTGAGAGGGATTTCCTACGAGCAGTACTTC.